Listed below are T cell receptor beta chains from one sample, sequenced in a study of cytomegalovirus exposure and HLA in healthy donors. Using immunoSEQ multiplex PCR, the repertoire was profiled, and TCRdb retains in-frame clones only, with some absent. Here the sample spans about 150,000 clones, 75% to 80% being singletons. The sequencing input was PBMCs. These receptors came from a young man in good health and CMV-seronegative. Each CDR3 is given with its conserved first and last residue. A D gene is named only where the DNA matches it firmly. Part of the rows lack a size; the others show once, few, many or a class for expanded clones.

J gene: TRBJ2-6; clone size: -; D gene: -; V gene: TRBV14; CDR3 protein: CASSQSSGANVLTF; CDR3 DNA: TGTGCCAGCAGCCAGAGCTCTGGGGCCAACGTCCTGACTTTC
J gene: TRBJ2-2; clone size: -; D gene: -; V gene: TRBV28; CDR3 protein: CASTPPGGELFF; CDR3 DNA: TGTGCCAGCACCCCCCCGGGCGGGGAGCTGTTTTTT
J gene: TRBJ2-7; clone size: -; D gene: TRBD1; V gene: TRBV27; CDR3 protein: CASSPRTGGYEQYF; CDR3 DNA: TGTGCCAGCAGTCCAAGGACAGGGGGCTACGAGCAGTACTTC
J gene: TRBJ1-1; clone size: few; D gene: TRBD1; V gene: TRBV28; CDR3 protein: CASSLPIGQVVPDAFF; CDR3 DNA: TGTGCCAGCAGTCTACCAATCGGACAGGTCGTCCCCGACGCTTTCTTT
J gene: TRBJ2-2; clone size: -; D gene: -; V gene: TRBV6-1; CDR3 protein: CASSTPSYTGELFF; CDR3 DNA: TGTGCCAGCAGTACTCCGTCATACACCGGGGAGCTGTTTTTT
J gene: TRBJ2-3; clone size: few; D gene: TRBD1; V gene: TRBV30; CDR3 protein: CAWSVSALFQTGLGDTQYF; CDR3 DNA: TGTGCCTGGAGTGTATCGGCCCTTTTCCAGACAGGGCTTGGAGATACGCAGTATTTT
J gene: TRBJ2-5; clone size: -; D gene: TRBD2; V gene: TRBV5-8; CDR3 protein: CASSLRLASGGETQYF; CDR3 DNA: TGTGCCAGCAGCCTTCGACTAGCTTCTGGTGGAGAGACCCAGTACTTC
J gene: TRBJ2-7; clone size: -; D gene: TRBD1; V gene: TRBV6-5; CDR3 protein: CASSYAGTAYEQYF; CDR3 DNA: TGTGCCAGCAGTTACGCCGGGACAGCTTACGAGCAGTACTTC
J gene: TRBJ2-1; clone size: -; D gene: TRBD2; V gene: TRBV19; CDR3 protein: CASSQGTSASNEQFF; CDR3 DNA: TGTGCCAGTAGTCAAGGGACTAGCGCAAGCAATGAGCAGTTCTTC
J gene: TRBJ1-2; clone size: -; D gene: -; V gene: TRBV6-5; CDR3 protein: CASSYSKGPSYGYTF; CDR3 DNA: TGTGCCAGCAGTTACTCGAAGGGGCCGAGCTATGGCTACACCTTC
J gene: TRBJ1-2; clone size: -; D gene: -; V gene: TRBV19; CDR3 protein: CATSYDRTVGYTF; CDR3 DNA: TGTGCCACCTCGTATGACAGGACGGTGGGCTACACCTTC
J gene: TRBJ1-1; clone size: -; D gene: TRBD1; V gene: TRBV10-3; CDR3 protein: CAISGGQGMNTEAFF; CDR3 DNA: TGTGCCATCAGTGGGGGACAGGGAATGAACACTGAAGCTTTCTTT
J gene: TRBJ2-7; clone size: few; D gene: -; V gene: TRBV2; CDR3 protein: CASSISGLGYEQYF; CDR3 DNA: TGTGCCAGCAGCATCTCGGGACTCGGTTACGAGCAGTACTTC
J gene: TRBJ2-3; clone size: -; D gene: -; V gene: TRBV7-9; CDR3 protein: CASSSVVRATQYF; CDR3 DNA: TGTGCCAGCAGCTCTGTTGTTAGAGCTACGCAGTATTTT
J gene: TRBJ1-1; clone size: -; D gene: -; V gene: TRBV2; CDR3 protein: CASFLVAFF; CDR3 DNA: TGTGCCAGCTTTCTAGTAGCTTTCTTT
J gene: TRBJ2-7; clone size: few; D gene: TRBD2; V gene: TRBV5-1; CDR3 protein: CASSLFYGASGSYEQYF; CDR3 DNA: TGCGCCAGCAGCTTGTTTTACGGGGCTAGCGGCTCCTACGAGCAGTACTTC
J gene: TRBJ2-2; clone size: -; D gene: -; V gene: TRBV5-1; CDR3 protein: CASGQGNTGELFF; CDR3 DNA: TGCGCCAGCGGGCAGGGGAACACCGGGGAGCTGTTTTTT
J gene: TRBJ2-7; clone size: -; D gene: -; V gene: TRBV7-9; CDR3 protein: CASSLPGGGYEQYF; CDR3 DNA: TGTGCCAGCAGCTTACCGGGTGGGGGGTACGAGCAGTACTTC
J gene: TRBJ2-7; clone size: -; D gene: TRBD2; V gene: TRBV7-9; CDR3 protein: CASSYRTSADEQYF; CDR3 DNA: TGTGCCAGCAGCTACAGGACTAGCGCCGACGAGCAGTACTTC
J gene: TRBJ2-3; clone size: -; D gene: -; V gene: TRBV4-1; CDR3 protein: CASSQARDYDTQYF; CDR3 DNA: TGCGCCAGCAGCCAGGCCCGTGACTATGATACGCAGTATTTT
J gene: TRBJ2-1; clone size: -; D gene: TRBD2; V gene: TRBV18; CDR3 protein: CASSPPILTSGGNEQFF; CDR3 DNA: TGTGCCAGCTCACCACCGATTCTAACTAGCGGGGGCAATGAGCAGTTCTTC
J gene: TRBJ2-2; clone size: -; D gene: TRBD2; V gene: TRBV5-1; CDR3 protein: CASSLGAGGPANTGELFF; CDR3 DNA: TGCGCCAGCAGCTTGGGGGCGGGAGGGCCAGCGAACACCGGGGAGCTGTTTTTT
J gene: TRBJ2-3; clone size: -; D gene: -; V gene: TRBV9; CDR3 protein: CASSTGQPADTQYF; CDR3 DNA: TGTGCCAGCAGCACCGGACAGCCTGCAGATACGCAGTATTTT
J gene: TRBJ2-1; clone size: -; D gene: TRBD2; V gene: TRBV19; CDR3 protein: CASSIEASGDEQFF; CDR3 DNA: TGTGCCAGTAGTATAGAGGCTAGCGGGGATGAGCAGTTCTTC
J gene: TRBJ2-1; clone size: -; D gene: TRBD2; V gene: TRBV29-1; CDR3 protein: CSVRTSGRVYNEQFF; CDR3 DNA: TGCAGCGTACGGACTAGCGGGAGGGTCTACAATGAGCAGTTCTTC
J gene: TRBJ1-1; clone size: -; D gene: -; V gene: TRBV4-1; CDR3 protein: CASSQHRDGSNEAFF; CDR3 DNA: TGCGCCAGCAGCCAGCACCGGGACGGGAGTAATGAAGCTTTCTTT
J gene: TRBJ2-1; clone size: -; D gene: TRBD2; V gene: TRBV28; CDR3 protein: CASTGIGGRGDRNEQFF; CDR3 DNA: TGTGCCAGCACAGGAATTGGCGGGAGGGGGGATAGGAATGAGCAGTTCTTC
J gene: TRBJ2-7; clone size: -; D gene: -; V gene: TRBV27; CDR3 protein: CASSLRLASYEQYF; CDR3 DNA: TGTGCCAGCAGTTTACGCCTAGCGAGCTACGAGCAGTACTTC
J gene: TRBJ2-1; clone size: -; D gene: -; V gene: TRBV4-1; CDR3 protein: CASSQDWAGTYNEQFF; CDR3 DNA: TGCGCCAGCAGCCAAGACTGGGCGGGTACCTACAATGAGCAGTTCTTC
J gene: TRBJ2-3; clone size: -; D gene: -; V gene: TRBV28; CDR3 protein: CASSLQSTDTQYF; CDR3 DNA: TGTGCCAGCAGCTTACAATCCACAGATACGCAGTATTTT
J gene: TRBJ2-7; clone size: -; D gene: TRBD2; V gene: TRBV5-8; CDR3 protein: CASSVGRSYGGYYEQYF; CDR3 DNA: TGTGCCAGCAGCGTGGGACGGTCCTACGGGGGGTACTACGAGCAGTACTTC
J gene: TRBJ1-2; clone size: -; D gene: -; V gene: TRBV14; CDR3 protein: CASSQESGSYGYTF; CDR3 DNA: TGTGCCAGCAGCCAAGAGTCGGGGAGCTATGGCTACACCTTC
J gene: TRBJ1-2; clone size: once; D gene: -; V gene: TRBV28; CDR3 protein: CASGQTYGYTF; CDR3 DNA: TGTGCCAGCGGGCAGACCTATGGCTACACCTTC
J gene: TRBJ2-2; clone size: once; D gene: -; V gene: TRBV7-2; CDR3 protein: CASSLFTSGELFF; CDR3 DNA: TGTGCCAGCAGCTTATTCACTAGCGGGGAGCTGTTTTTT
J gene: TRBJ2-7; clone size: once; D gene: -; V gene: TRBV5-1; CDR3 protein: CASSLVGSYEQYF; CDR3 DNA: TGCGCCAGCAGCTTAGTCGGCTCCTACGAGCAGTACTTC
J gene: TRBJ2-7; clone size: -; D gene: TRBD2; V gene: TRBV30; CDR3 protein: CAWGSGRKFYEQYF; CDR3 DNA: TGTGCCTGGGGTAGCGGGCGAAAATTCTACGAGCAGTACTTC